What follows are 12 T cell receptor beta chains derived from one specimen sequenced in a study of blood T cell repertoires in COVID-19. The data were produced by immunoSEQ multiplex PCR, yet TCRdb's version contains in-frame clones alone and is incomplete. The sample lists 200,000 to 300,000 clones, roughly 87% occurring once. The sequenced sample consisted of PBMCs or T cells enriched from blood (not recorded which). Every receptor here comes from a woman aged 30 to 39 with acute COVID-19.

In its sample, this clone was seen once. This sequence joins TRBV7-9 and TRBJ1-2; D remains ambiguous. Germline CDR1 and CDR2: SEHNR and FQNEAQ (reference sequence). The ends were cut back, 1 base at V and 4 bases at J, with 10 bases in the middle. This CDR3 has 14 amino acids. The CDR3, as DNA: TGTGCCAGCAGCTTAGTTAGTAATCTCTATGGCTACACCTTC. Translating gives CASSLVSNLYGYTF.

The rearrangement uses TRBV27 and TRBJ2-5, with TRBD2 matching over 11 bases. This CDR3 region has 17 residues. Germline CDR1 reads MNHEY; CDR2 reads SMNVEV (reference sequence). J lost 5 bases, V lost 6 bases, and 14 bases had no gene match. The CDR3 region is CASSSLTSGARGETQYF. The CDR3 DNA reads TGTGCCAGCAGCTCCTTGACTAGCGGGGCCAGGGGTGAGACCCAGTACTTC.

This rearrangement joins TRBV15 to TRBJ1-2, with a weak D call TRBD1 (5 bases). The CDR3 length is 15 residues. Germline lookup yields CDR1 LNHNV and CDR2 YYDKDF (reference sequence). V lost 0 bases and J 4 bases, leaving 12 bases between the germline ends. This chain's CDR3 is CATSRDIGAIYGYTF. CDR3 coding DNA: TGTGCCACCAGCAGAGATATTGGGGCGATCTATGGCTACACCTTC.

This clone was found once. The chain joins TRBV10-3 to TRBJ1-2; D is perhaps TRBD1 (6 bases). Between the trimmed V and J ends, which lost 5 bases and 8 bases, there was a span of 15 bases. Germline values: CDR1 ENHRY, CDR2 SYGVKD. The CDR3 runs 13 residues. CDR3 bases: TGTGCCATCAGTTCCGAGGGGGTTCAAGGCTACACCTTC. Protein sequence: CAISSEGVQGYTF.

The CDR3 loop reads CASSEAGTALGPQHF. CDR3 nucleotide sequence: TGTGCCAGCAGTGAAGCGGGGACAGCGCTGGGGCCCCAGCATTTT. The chain joins TRBV6-1 to TRBJ1-5, with TRBD1 matching 7 bases. Per germline, CDR1 MNHNS and CDR2 SASEGT. The CDR3 consists of 15 residues. The V gene end was trimmed by 0 bases and the J gene end by 9 bases; junction bases not matched to a gene: 8.

V usage is TRBV10-3 and J usage is TRBJ1-2, with TRBD1 identical over 11 bases. Trimming cost V 3 bases and J 3 bases; bases outside gene matches: 3. The CDR3 is 15 residues long. Germline CDR1 reads ENHRY; CDR2 reads SYGVKD. The CDR3 sequence: CAISDRDRGDYGYTF. The CDR3 DNA reads as TGTGCCATCAGTGACCGGGACAGGGGGGACTATGGCTACACCTTC.

The gene calls are TRBV4-1 and TRBJ1-1; D is unclear. Trimming stripped 1 base from V and 2 bases from J, with 5 bases between. Looked up from germline, CDR1 is MGHRA and CDR2 is YSYEKL. The CDR3 runs to 13 residues. CDR3 region: CASSQGGNTEAFF. The CDR3 bases are TGCGCCAGCAGCCAAGGAGGAAACACTGAAGCTTTCTTT.

The rearrangement links TRBV13 to TRBJ2-3; 11 nucleotides match TRBD2. V was pared by 5 bases and J by 5 bases, with 0 bases of the junction left unmatched. This CDR3 is built from 13 residues. Germline V gene sequence: CDR1 PRHDT, CDR2 FYEKMQ (reference sequence). For the CDR3, the DNA is TGTGCCAGCAGCGGACTAGCGGGAGATACGCAGTATTTT. Translation: CASSGLAGDTQYF.

V and J are TRBV7-8 and TRBJ2-5, with 10 bases lining up with TRBD2. The trim removed 5 bases at V and 3 bases at J, leaving 3 bases unmatched. There are 14 residues in the CDR3. Germline assignment: CDR1 SGHVS and CDR2 FQNEAQ. CDR3 residues: CASSLLAGEETQYF. CDR3 nucleotide sequence: TGTGCCAGCAGCCTGCTAGCGGGGGAAGAGACCCAGTACTTC.

The chain carries TRBV10-1 and TRBJ1-1; 9 nucleotides agree with TRBD1. There are 14 residues in the CDR3. Germline-derived CDR1 and CDR2 are WNHNN and SYGVQD (reference sequence). V lost 4 bases to trimming and J lost 5 bases; unmatched junction nucleotides: 5. The CDR3 spells CASSGSGQGTEAFF. The CDR3 DNA is TGCGCCAGCAGTGGGTCAGGACAGGGGACTGAAGCTTTCTTT.

The rearrangement uses TRBV11-3 and TRBJ2-1, with 7 bases that match TRBD1. Looked up from germline, CDR1 is SGHNT and CDR2 is YENEEA. Trimming removed 3 bases from V and 2 bases from J; junction bases left unmatched: 4. This CDR3 has 15 residues. This CDR3 is CASSFDRAAYNEQFF. DNA for the CDR3: TGTGCCAGCAGCTTCGACAGGGCGGCCTACAATGAGCAGTTCTTC.

V usage is TRBV7-9 and J usage is TRBJ1-2, with D possibly matching TRBD1 (5 bases). Germline CDR1 is SEHNR and CDR2 is FQNEAQ (reference sequence). The CDR3 spans 13 residues. V was clipped by 4 bases and J by 2 bases, with 8 bases between them. The CDR3 spells CASSSGLNYGYTF. Here the CDR3 DNA reads TGTGCCAGCAGCTCGGGACTGAACTATGGCTACACCTTC. The variable domain in full, with the rest retrieved from reference TRBV7-9 and TRBJ1-2, is DTGVSQNPRHKITKRGQNVTFRCDPISEHNRLYWYRQTLGQGPEFLTYFQNEAQLEKSRLLSDRFSAERPKGSFSTLEIQRTEQGDSAMYLCASSSGLNYGYTFGSGTRLTVV.